One T cell receptor beta chain is described in this entry. TCRdb analysed the 5' RACE reads with MiXCR anew, one entry per CDR3 protein. The sample lists nearly 300,000 distinct CDR3 sequences, 8.5% to 10% occurring once. The CDR3 covers 11 residues. Trimming pared 2 bases from V and 4 bases from J, leaving 3 bases between. Per germline, CDR1 SNHLY and CDR2 FYNNEI. This specimen belongs to a study of T cells after yellow fever vaccination. The source of this sequence is a man aged 18 to 30 who received the YFV17D yellow fever vaccine. The chain employs TRBV2 and TRBJ2-7; no definite D call. This specimen was CD4+ T cells sorted from PBMCs, taken 5 days after the yellow fever booster vaccination. CDR3 loop: CASSEQYEQYF. The CDR3, as DNA: TGTGCCAGCAGTGAACAATACGAGCAGTACTTC.